The present T cell receptor (beta chain) was sequenced within a study of blood T cell repertoires in COVID-19. The overall study: PBMCs, B-cell-depleted T cells, or T cells were the source of the cDNA or gDNA that made up the material.

TCRdb keeps only in-frame clones here, not all; method: immunoSEQ multiplex PCR. Of around 250,000 clones listed, roughly 84% are singletons. This clone appeared a single time. Germline V gene lookup returns CDR1 SGHDT and CDR2 YYEEEE. V shed 2 bases and J shed 6 bases, with 11 bases lying between them. The CDR3 is made up of 13 amino acids. The sequence was collected from a woman aged 45-60 years who had been exposed to COVID-19. This chain links TRBV5-6 with TRBJ1-2; D unresolved. Sequencing was carried out using PBMCs or T cells enriched from blood (not recorded which). This chain's CDR3 is CASSFAPRDGYTF. For the CDR3, the DNA is TGTGCCAGCAGCTTTGCCCCGAGGGATGGCTACACCTTC.